These 21 T cell receptor beta chains were sequenced from one sample in a study of blood T cell repertoires in COVID-19. The method was immunoSEQ multiplex PCR; TCRdb's version includes in-frame clones alone and lacks a portion of them. The table includes tens of thousands of clones, around 85% detected once. The specimen was peripheral blood. These receptors all stem from an elderly man with acute or convalescent COVID-19.

The CDR3 region has the DNA TGTGCCAGCAGTCGAAACAGGGGGTGGGTTTATGGCTACACCTTC. It translates to CASSRNRGWVYGYTF. The rearrangement links TRBV6-5 to TRBJ1-2, with 8 nucleotides matching TRBD1. The J segment lost 5 bases and the V segment lost 5 bases, leaving 10 bases of the junction unmatched. Germline V gives CDR1 MNHEY, CDR2 SVGAGI. The CDR3 totals 15 residues.

This rearrangement joins TRBV28 to TRBJ1-1, with TRBD1 matching 7 bases. The J segment lost 11 bases and the V segment lost 5 bases, leaving 8 bases of the junction unmatched. Germline values: CDR1 MDHEN, CDR2 SYDVKM. CDR3 length equals 12 residues. The CDR3 coding sequence is TGTGCCAGCAGTGCCCTACAGGGGAACGCTTTCTTT. It yields the protein CASSALQGNAFF.

The rearrangement joins TRBV27 to TRBJ2-6; a weak D match, TRBD1 (5 bases). Trimming shortened V by 2 bases and J by 1 base, and 12 bases separated the two germline ends. The CDR3 spans 17 residues. Germline V gene sequence: CDR1 MNHEY, CDR2 SMNVEV (reference sequence). CDR3 DNA sequence: TGTGCCAGCAGTTTAGGGCAGGGTTTTTCTGGGGCCAACGTCCTGACTTTC. It yields the protein CASSLGQGFSGANVLTF.

V is TRBV28 and J is TRBJ2-7, with a possible D match to TRBD1 (6 bases). Germline loops: CDR1 MDHEN, CDR2 SYDVKM. The CDR3 sequence is 14 residues long. The ends were cut back, 8 bases at V and 6 bases at J, with 20 bases in the middle. CDR3 sequence reads: CASGTGTNVGEQYF. The DNA of the CDR3 is TGTGCCAGCGGTACAGGGACAAATGTAGGCGAGCAGTACTTC. Complete variable domain (other parts from reference TRBV28 and TRBJ2-7): DVKVTQSSRYLVKRTGEKVFLECVQDMDHENMFWYRQDPGLGLRLIYFSYDVKMKEKGDIPEGYSVSREKKERFSLILESASTNQTSMYLCASGTGTNVGEQYFGPGTRLTVT.

This chain connects TRBV5-1 to TRBJ1-2, with a tentative D call TRBD1 (6 bases). The CDR3 consists of 13 residues. CDR1 is SGHRS, CDR2 YFSETQ, per germline. V lost 1 base and J lost 8, with 12 bases in between. The DNA for the CDR3 is TGCGCCAGCAGCTTGCAGGGGCAGGGGGGCTACACCTTC. This translates into CASSLQGQGGYTF.

The V and J genes are TRBV5-1 and TRBJ1-4; 9 bases are a match to TRBD1. Germline V gene sequence: CDR1 SGHRS, CDR2 YFSETQ. CDR3 length equals 15 residues. V shed 0 bases, J shed 4 bases, and the junction held 1 base outside the gene matches. The CDR3 loop reads CASSLEGQGNEKLFF. CDR3 DNA sequence: TGCGCCAGCAGCTTGGAGGGACAGGGTAATGAAAAACTGTTTTTT.

This clone occurred once. The J gene is TRBJ2-2, the V gene TRBV7-2; TRBD2 is a possible D gene (6 bases). The CDR3 is 16 amino acids. The V gene's germline CDR1 is SGHTA and CDR2 FQGNSA. V lost 1 base, J lost 3 bases, and 12 bases lay in between. CDR3 amino acids: CASSLVPGLDTGELFF. The CDR3 DNA sequence: TGTGCCAGCAGCTTAGTTCCGGGACTTGACACCGGGGAGCTGTTTTTT.

The DNA of the CDR3 is TGTGCCAGCAGCCGACAGGTTCTTCCCTACGAGCAGTACTTC. As protein: CASSRQVLPYEQYF. The rearrangement uses TRBV3-1 (or the pseudogene TRBV3-2) and TRBJ2-7; D possibly corresponds to TRBD1 (6 bases). Trimming removed 4 bases from V and 2 bases from J, with 12 bases in between. The CDR3 consists of 14 residues. CDR1 LGHDT and CDR2 YNNKEL come from the germline V gene (reference sequence).

The chain couples TRBV6-2 or TRBV6-3 to TRBJ1-2; no clear D. The CDR3 has 14 residues. V lost 6 bases and J 3 bases, leaving 14 bases between the germline ends. The germline gives CDR1 MNHEY, CDR2 SVGEGT. CDR3 DNA: TGTGCCAGCAGCCCCCGCGGGGTGCACTATGGCTACACCTTC. Translated: CASSPRGVHYGYTF.

A few counts support this clone. The chain recombines TRBV4-3 with TRBJ1-6; 12 nucleotides match TRBD1. Germline V gene data show CDR1 as LGHNA and CDR2 as YSLEER. V was pared by 0 bases and J by 8 bases, with 14 bases of the junction left unmatched. This CDR3 is 20 amino acids long. Written as DNA, the CDR3 is TGCGCCAGCAGCCAAGATATCCCTAGGGGGACAGGGGGCACTTATTCACCCCTCCACTTT. Translation: CASSQDIPRGTGGTYSPLHF.

This clone was seen more than once but under ten times. V usage is TRBV7-9 and J usage is TRBJ2-7; weak D call: TRBD1 (7 bases). Germline V gene data show CDR1 as SEHNR and CDR2 as FQNEAQ (reference sequence). V lost 1 base and J lost 2, with 12 bases in between. This CDR3 spans 15 amino acids. CDR3 loop: CASSLGDSGPYEQYF. The CDR3 DNA reads as TGTGCCAGCAGCTTAGGGGACAGCGGGCCCTACGAGCAGTACTTC.

The chain recombines TRBV18 with TRBJ2-7; possible D gene TRBD2, 6 bases. V was cut by 0 bases and J by 4 bases, with 13 bases left in between. CDR1 is KGHSH, CDR2 LQKENI, per germline. The CDR3 loop spans 15 amino acids. CDR3 residues: CASSPPTTSFYEQYF. The CDR3 bases are TGTGCCAGCTCACCACCTACGACTAGTTTTTACGAGCAGTACTTC.

This clone showed up just once. Other DNA sequences in the sample encode the same CDR3. The rearrangement joins TRBV7-2 to TRBJ2-3; 8 nucleotides align to TRBD2. With V trimmed by 1 base and J by 5 bases, 5 bases remained unmatched. This CDR3 is 15 amino acids long. The germline V gene encodes CDR1 SGHTA and CDR2 FQGNSA. The CDR3: CASSLGSGGGDTQYF. DNA of the CDR3: TGTGCCAGCAGCTTAGGTTCCGGGGGGGGAGATACGCAGTATTTT.

The chain links TRBV18 to TRBJ1-2; 8 bases are shared with TRBD1. V gave up 6 bases and J gave up 8 bases; unmatched junction bases: 8. Germline V gene data show CDR1 as KGHSH and CDR2 as LQKENI. CDR3 length: 13 residues. CDR3 nucleotides: TGTGCCAGCTCCCCCGGGACAGGAGAAGGCTACACCTTC. This encodes CASSPGTGEGYTF.

This sequence joins TRBV24-1 and TRBJ2-1; the match to TRBD2 covers 8 bases. The CDR3 consists of 15 residues. The germline gives CDR1 KGHDR, CDR2 SFDVKD. V shed 1 base and J 5 bases; nucleotides not matched to a gene: 3. CDR3 protein: CATSDFTSGDNEQFF. For the CDR3, the DNA is TGTGCCACCAGTGATTTTACTAGCGGAGACAATGAGCAGTTCTTC.

The chain couples TRBV19 to TRBJ2-7; D not resolved. V was pared by 8 bases and J by 5 bases, with 19 bases between. The CDR3 spans 14 residues. Germline assignment: CDR1 LNHDA and CDR2 SQIVND (reference sequence). CDR3 in DNA: TGTGCCAGTTCCCCCCCCGGAGCGAGAAACGAGCAGTACTTC. It specifies CASSPPGARNEQYF.

The CDR3 sequence is CASSTAVTDTQYF. In DNA, the CDR3 is TGTGCCAGTAGTACCGCGGTTACAGATACGCAGTATTTT. The chain uses TRBV19 and TRBJ2-3, with no clear D. The CDR3 extends over 13 amino acids. Germline values: CDR1 LNHDA, CDR2 SQIVND (reference sequence). The V and J ends lost 4 bases and 3 bases respectively, with 8 bases between them.

This chain uses TRBV24-1 with TRBJ1-1; possibly TRBD1 for D (5 bases). The CDR3 totals 16 residues. Looked up from germline, CDR1 is KGHDR and CDR2 is SFDVKD. Trimming took off 2 bases at V and 3 bases at J, with 15 bases between the two ends. CDR3 sequence reads: CATSDSGYSKDTEAFF. The CDR3 region has the DNA TGTGCCACCAGTGATTCAGGGTACAGTAAGGACACTGAAGCTTTCTTT.

V is TRBV28 and J is TRBJ1-4; D is ambiguous. The CDR3 runs to 13 residues. CDR1 and CDR2 (germline): MDHEN, SYDVKM. Trimming cost V 11 bases and J 0 bases, with 10 bases left between them. CDR3: CAARVSTNEKLFF. The CDR3 region has the DNA TGTGCCGCGCGGGTTTCAACTAATGAAAAACTGTTTTTT.

The chain combines TRBV27 with TRBJ2-3; 9 bases line up with TRBD1. Germline loops: CDR1 MNHEY, CDR2 SMNVEV (reference sequence). The CDR3 runs 13 residues. J was trimmed by 9 bases and V by 5 bases; bases with no gene match: 6. This chain's CDR3 is CASSLIQGATQYF. CDR3 DNA: TGTGCCAGCAGTCTCATACAGGGGGCGACGCAGTATTTT.

The chain employs TRBV3-1 (or the pseudogene TRBV3-2) and TRBJ2-1, with TRBD1 identical over 7 bases. This CDR3 is built from 12 residues. Trimming cost V 1 base and J 9 bases; bases outside gene matches: 0. Germline V lookup: CDR1 LGHDT, CDR2 YNNKEL (reference sequence). The CDR3 sequence is CASSQAGGEQFF. CDR3 coding DNA: TGTGCCAGCAGCCAAGCAGGGGGTGAGCAGTTCTTC.